Presented here are 30 T cell receptor beta chains from one specimen sequenced in a study of siplizumab effects on memory and regulatory T cells (dated by TCRdb to about 2019). The library was prepared using the immunoSEQ multiplex PCR assay. TCRdb's version of the immuneACCESS table is confined to in-frame rearrangements and falls short of the full clone set. An unresolved V gene accounts for under half of the shortfall where checked; the remainder is of unknown origin. In this sample the table shows about 69,000 clones, roughly 88% of which occur a single time. In total, the top ten clones hold 1.7% of the sample. The material sequenced was Tregs sorted from blood. The receptors were sampled from a human donor in good health.

This chain links TRBV19 with TRBJ2-6, with D perhaps being TRBD1 or TRBD2 (5 bases each). This CDR3 is built from 18 residues. Germline V gene sequence: CDR1 LNHDA, CDR2 SQIVND (reference sequence). V was trimmed by 4 bases and J by 1 base, leaving 17 bases between them. For the CDR3, the DNA is TGTGCCAGTAGTAAGCATCGGGACGGACGTTCTGGGGCCAACGTCCTGACTTTC. Residues: CASSKHRDGRSGANVLTF.

The gene calls are TRBV28 and TRBJ1-2, with 10 bases matching TRBD1. Germline V gene sequence: CDR1 MDHEN, CDR2 SYDVKM. The CDR3 extends over 14 amino acids. V shed 6 bases and J 7 bases; nucleotides not matched to a gene: 8. The CDR3 DNA reads TGTGCCAGCAGAAATACCGGGACAGGGGTTGGCTACACCTTC. This encodes CASRNTGTGVGYTF.

This chain uses TRBV2 with TRBJ2-3; 9 nucleotides line up with TRBD2. The CDR3 loop spans 15 amino acids. V gave up 5 bases and J gave up 6 bases; unmatched junction bases: 9. The germline CDR1 and CDR2 sequences are SNHLY and FYNNEI. The CDR3 nucleotides read TGTGCCAGCAGTCTAGCGGGGCTCGGTTTTGATACGCAGTATTTT. It translates to CASSLAGLGFDTQYF.

This clone has only one observation. The junction does not match germline at one end; this may be a read error. The chain is built from TRBV19 and TRBJ1-4; possibly TRBD1 for D (5 bases). From germline, CDR1 is LNHDA and CDR2 SQIVND (reference sequence). The CDR3 loop spans 13 amino acids. The CDR3 protein is CASSKLPGTRRLF. CDR3 coding DNA: TGTGCCAGTAGTAAACTTCCAGGGACCCGAAGACTTTTT.

This clone has a handful of counts. The chain uses TRBV14 and TRBJ1-1, with D perhaps matching TRBD1 (5 bases). This CDR3 has 14 amino acids. Germline V gene sequence: CDR1 SGHDN, CDR2 FVKESK. Trimming removed 1 base at V and 4 bases at J, with 10 bases between. This CDR3 is CASSQARGTTEAFF. The CDR3 DNA reads as TGTGCCAGCAGCCAAGCTAGAGGGACCACTGAAGCTTTCTTT.

This clone has just one count. The J gene is TRBJ1-4, the V gene TRBV13; D unclear. Germline V gene sequence: CDR1 PRHDT, CDR2 FYEKMQ (reference sequence). Trimming cost V 6 bases and J 5 bases, with 10 bases left between them. This CDR3 spans 13 amino acids. The CDR3 bases are TGTGCCAGCAGGATTATGGGGAATGAAAAACTGTTTTTT. Amino acid sequence: CASRIMGNEKLFF.

V gene TRBV5-1 combines with J gene TRBJ2-1, with 8 bases identical to TRBD2. Germline trimming cut 6 bases from V and 5 bases from J; bases unmatched to any gene: 16. The germline V gene encodes CDR1 SGHRS and CDR2 YFSETQ. The CDR3 sequence is 17 residues long. The CDR3 spells CASTRDGRVVSNNEQFF. The DNA for the CDR3 is TGCGCCAGCACCCGAGACGGGAGGGTGGTATCGAACAATGAGCAGTTCTTC.

V and J are TRBV19 and TRBJ2-1; 10 positions match TRBD2. The CDR3 extends over 15 amino acids. Trimming took 6 bases from V and 6 from J; bases not matched to a gene: 8. Germline assignment: CDR1 LNHDA and CDR2 SQIVND (reference sequence). The CDR3 sequence: CASSSSGSLGNEQFF. The CDR3 DNA is TGTGCCAGTAGCTCTAGCGGGAGTCTTGGCAATGAGCAGTTCTTC. Looking up the rest from reference TRBV19 and TRBJ2-1 gives the full variable domain: DGGITQSPKYLFRKEGQNVTLSCEQNLNHDAMYWYRQDPGQGLRLIYYSQIVNDFQKGDIAEGYSVSREKKESFPLTVTSAQKNPTAFYLCASSSSGSLGNEQFFGPGTRLTVL.

The chain employs TRBV28 and TRBJ1-2; D gene unclear. CDR1 and CDR2 (germline): MDHEN, SYDVKM. This CDR3 contains 15 residues. V dropped 4 bases and J dropped 6 bases, with 18 bases sitting between them. Written as DNA, the CDR3 is TGTGCCAGCAGTTCAGCGGCCGAGACAAGTGATGGCTACACCTTC. Protein sequence: CASSSAAETSDGYTF.

This chain connects TRBV5-4 to TRBJ1-2, with D hard to call. The germline V gene encodes CDR1 SGHNT and CDR2 YYREEE (reference sequence). The CDR3 sequence is 15 residues long. Trimming took 1 base from V and 3 from J, leaving 13 bases between them. CDR3 in DNA: TGTGCCAGCAGCTTGATGGGCAGGCAGGACTATGGCTACACCTTC. It translates to CASSLMGRQDYGYTF.

This sequence joins TRBV7-9 and TRBJ2-7; D possibly corresponds to TRBD2 (5 bases). Trimming stripped 5 bases from V and 4 bases from J, with 12 bases between. Germline CDR1 and CDR2: SEHNR and FQNEAQ (reference sequence). The CDR3 totals 13 residues. The CDR3 DNA reads as TGTGCCAGCAGCATCGGGCGAGGGTACGAGCAGTACTTC. This encodes CASSIGRGYEQYF.

This rearrangement joins TRBV7-2 to TRBJ2-5, with TRBD2 matching 8 bases. The length of the CDR3 is 13 residues. The V gene end was trimmed by 7 bases and the J gene end by 5 bases; junction bases not matched to a gene: 6. In germline, CDR1 is SGHTA, CDR2 FQGNSA. The CDR3 protein is CASNRGGWETQYF. In nucleotides, the CDR3 is TGTGCCAGCAACCGGGGGGGCTGGGAGACCCAGTACTTC.

The chain recombines TRBV12-5 with TRBJ2-3; 8 nucleotides agree with TRBD2. V lost 6 bases to trimming and J lost 1 base; unmatched junction nucleotides: 3. The germline CDR1 and CDR2 sequences are LGHNT and FRNRAP. CDR3 length: 14 amino acids. CDR3 DNA: TGTGCTAGTGGAGGAGCGGGAGGCACAGATACGCAGTATTTT. It is translated as CASGGAGGTDTQYF.

This clone was seen only once. V gene TRBV29-1 combines with J gene TRBJ1-1, with D maybe TRBD1 (6 bases). The germline V and J ends were trimmed by 0 bases and 4 bases, with 12 bases remaining between them. Germline CDR1 and CDR2: SQVTM and ANQGSEA. The CDR3 length is 14 residues. CDR3 nucleotides: TGCAGCGTTGAAGATGGAAGGGGGTCCACTGAAGCTTTCTTT. Residues: CSVEDGRGSTEAFF.

This chain joins TRBV19 and TRBJ2-1; 8 bases line up with TRBD2. The CDR3 extends over 16 amino acids. CDR1 and CDR2 from the germline V gene are LNHDA and SQIVND (reference sequence). The junction had 5 bases not matched to a gene; V was cut back by 3 bases and J by 1 base. In nucleotides, the CDR3 is TGTGCCAGTAGTATCGGCGGGAGGTTTTCCTACAATGAGCAGTTCTTC. Translation gives CASSIGGRFSYNEQFF.

This clone was detected only once. The chain couples TRBV6-5 to TRBJ1-6; 7 positions agree with TRBD1. The CDR3 contains 12 residues. J gave up 6 bases and V 11 bases, and 4 bases lay outside the gene matches. Germline V CDR1 and CDR2: MNHEY, SVGAGI. CDR3 sequence (DNA): TGTGCCTCCGGGACAGTTAATTCACCCCTCCACTTT. This gives the protein CASGTVNSPLHF.

The chain combines TRBV6-5 with TRBJ2-7, with 7 bases fitting TRBD2. CDR3 length equals 12 residues. Looked up from germline, CDR1 is MNHEY and CDR2 is SVGAGI. The ends lost 7 bases at V and 4 bases at J; junction bases unmatched: 4. CDR3 loop: CASTPSGYEQYF. The CDR3 DNA reads TGTGCCAGCACCCCTAGCGGTTACGAGCAGTACTTC.

The chain carries TRBV29-1 and TRBJ2-1, with 8 bases that match TRBD2. The ends lost 5 bases at V and 6 bases at J; junction bases unmatched: 9. Germline V CDR1 and CDR2: SQVTM, ANQGSEA. The CDR3 loop spans 14 amino acids. Here the CDR3 DNA reads TGCAGCGTTTCAAAGCGGGAGAGAGGCAATGAGCAGTTCTTC. Its protein is CSVSKRERGNEQFF.

The rearrangement links TRBV10-3 to TRBJ1-3, with no clear D. The V gene lost 10 bases and the J gene lost 0 bases, with 7 bases spanning the gap. The germline gives CDR1 ENHRY, CDR2 SYGVKD. CDR3 length equals 12 residues. CDR3 amino acids: CATGNSGNTIYF. The CDR3 DNA is TGTGCCACAGGTAACTCTGGAAACACCATATATTTT.

The V call is TRBV5-6, the J call TRBJ1-4, with D maybe TRBD1 (6 bases). The CDR3 extends over 15 amino acids. CDR1 is SGHDT, CDR2 YYEEEE, per germline. V was trimmed by 2 bases and J by 8 bases, leaving 16 bases between them. CDR3 bases: TGTGCCAGCAGCTTACAACAGGGTGGGCGCGAAAAACTGTTTTTT. Its translation is CASSLQQGGREKLFF.

V usage is TRBV7-9 and J usage is TRBJ2-3; D unresolved. The V gene's germline CDR1 is SEHNR and CDR2 FQNEAQ (reference sequence). The CDR3 is 13 amino acids. Trimming took off 2 bases at V and 0 bases at J, with 3 bases between the two ends. The CDR3, as DNA: TGTGCCAGCAGCTTATTCAGCACAGATACGCAGTATTTT. Translation gives CASSLFSTDTQYF.

V usage is TRBV29-1 and J usage is TRBJ1-2; 8 bases match TRBD1. CDR3 length equals 13 residues. Germline V gene sequence: CDR1 SQVTM, CDR2 ANQGSEA. Trimming cost V 5 bases and J 6 bases; bases outside gene matches: 8. The CDR3 loop reads CSVRLDRVNGYTF. The CDR3 nucleotides read TGCAGCGTTCGCCTGGACAGGGTGAATGGCTACACCTTC.

This sequence joins TRBV5-5 and TRBJ1-4; 7 bases align to TRBD1. This CDR3 comprises 13 residues. V dropped 4 bases and J dropped 5; count of bases not matched to a gene: 2. From germline, CDR1 is SGHKS and CDR2 YYEKEE (reference sequence). CDR3 amino acids: CASSQGQNEKLFF. The DNA of the CDR3 is TGTGCCAGCAGCCAGGGACAGAATGAAAAACTGTTTTTT.

The chain carries TRBV7-9 and TRBJ2-7, with 10 bases that match TRBD2. The CDR3 has 16 residues. Germline values: CDR1 SEHNR, CDR2 FQNEAQ (reference sequence). V gave up 0 bases and J gave up 6 bases; unmatched junction bases: 8. The CDR3 nucleotides read TGTGCCAGCAGCTTAGCGGCTAGCGGGAGTAATGGCGAGCAGTACTTC. This sequence encodes CASSLAASGSNGEQYF.

The gene calls are TRBV9 and TRBJ2-2; a weak D match, TRBD1 (6 bases). V was shortened by 3 bases and J by 3 bases, with 9 bases between the two germline ends. The CDR3 loop spans 14 amino acids. The germline V gene has CDR1 SGDLS and CDR2 YYNGEE. For the CDR3, the DNA is TGTGCCAGCAGCGAAGGACAGTACACCGGGGAGCTGTTTTTT. Amino acid sequence: CASSEGQYTGELFF.

Note on this clone: Other nucleotide sequences in the sample specify the same CDR3. This sequence joins TRBV6-1 and TRBJ2-4; D gene unclear. CDR1 MNHNS and CDR2 SASEGT come from the germline V gene. CDR3 length: 15 amino acids. V lost 7 bases and J lost 4, with 17 bases in between. CDR3 residues: CASTYSGAQKNIQYF. CDR3 in DNA: TGTGCCAGCACCTATAGTGGCGCCCAAAAAAACATTCAGTACTTC.

V and J are TRBV6-1 and TRBJ2-3; D possibly corresponds to TRBD2 (7 bases). The germline V and J ends were trimmed by 7 bases and 2 bases, with 16 bases remaining between them. The germline CDR1 and CDR2 sequences are MNHNS and SASEGT. The CDR3 sequence is 15 residues long. CDR3 protein: CASTKRGAPTDTQYF. The DNA of the CDR3 is TGTGCCAGCACTAAACGGGGGGCCCCCACAGATACGCAGTATTTT.

The chain joins TRBV18 to TRBJ1-5; no clear D gene. This CDR3 has 15 amino acids. V was clipped by 1 base and J by 1 base, with 8 bases between them. The germline V gene encodes CDR1 KGHSH and CDR2 LQKENI. CDR3 sequence (DNA): TGTGCCAGCTCACCACAGCACCAGAGCAATCAGCCCCAGCATTTT. Translating gives CASSPQHQSNQPQHF.

The chain links TRBV7-8 to TRBJ2-7; no reliable D call. The CDR3 runs 12 residues. In germline, CDR1 is SGHVS, CDR2 FQNEAQ. V lost 2 bases to trimming and J lost 3 bases, with 5 bases between them. The CDR3 nucleotides read TGTGCCAGCAGCTTAAACAGCTACGAGCAGTACTTC. Translating gives CASSLNSYEQYF. The complete variable domain, with remaining parts taken from reference TRBV7-8 and TRBJ2-7, reads GAGVSQSPRYKVAKRGQDVALRCDPISGHVSLFWYQQALGQGPEFLTYFQNEAQLDKSGLPSDRFFAERPEGSVSTLKIQRTQQEDSAVYLCASSLNSYEQYFGPGTRLTVT.

The rearrangement uses TRBV2 and TRBJ2-5, with 9 bases aligning to TRBD2. There are 17 residues in the CDR3. With V trimmed by 1 base and J by 5 bases, 11 bases remained unmatched. Germline CDR1 SNHLY, CDR2 FYNNEI. The CDR3: CASSEGSSGAGGETQYF. In DNA form, the CDR3 reads TGTGCCAGCAGTGAAGGGTCGTCGGGGGCGGGAGGGGAGACCCAGTACTTC.